This T cell receptor (beta chain) was profiled in a study of regulatory T cells in long-lasting Graves disease. CDR3 length: 14 amino acids. Germline V lookup: CDR1 LGHDT, CDR2 YNNKEL (reference sequence). V was shortened by 4 bases and J by 8 bases, with 14 bases between the two germline ends. Building the TCR beta libraries relied on iRepertoire HTBI primers, and CDR3 regions underwent Arm-PCR. A single record per CDR3 protein comes from TCRdb applying MiXCR to the multiplex PCR reads. The sample has hundreds of thousands of distinct CDR3 sequences; roughly 15% are singletons. Worth noting for this clonotype: Its specificity is not known.

Notes on the study in general: Patients with persistent Graves' had lower TCR diversity than newly diagnosed patients.

The time point denotes: newly diagnosed GD, antithyroid drugs for less than 3 months. The TCR library was made from RNA that had been extracted from PBMCs in TRIzol. Recruitment took place at an endocrinology department in Xi'an, China. These data were also reused for a study on T cells in Graves' hyperthyroidism and ophthalmopathy. That study adds: The study used the HTBI primer set for a first-round RT-PCR of the TCR CDR3. Ophthalmopathy and stable hyperthyroidism were told apart by a 13 V-J model.

This sequence originates from a woman aged 25 to 39 with Graves disease. Sequencing used peripheral blood mononuclear cells (PBMCs), obtained at new diagnosis, from a patient treated with antithyroid drugs. The genes are TRBV3-1 and TRBJ1-4; D perhaps matches TRBD1 (5 bases). CDR3: CASSPQGFREKLFF. For the CDR3, the DNA is TGTGCCAGCAGCCCGCAGGGTTTCCGGGAAAAACTGTTTTTT.